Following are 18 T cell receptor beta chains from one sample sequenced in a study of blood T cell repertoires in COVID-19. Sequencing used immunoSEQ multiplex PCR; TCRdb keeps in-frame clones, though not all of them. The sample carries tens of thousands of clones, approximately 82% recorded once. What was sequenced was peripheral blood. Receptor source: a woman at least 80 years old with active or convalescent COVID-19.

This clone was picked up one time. CDR3 in amino acids: CASSLSSVNTEAFF. CDR3 nucleotide sequence: TGTGCCAGCAGCTTATCGTCCGTGAACACTGAAGCTTTCTTT. This rearrangement joins TRBV7-9 to TRBJ1-1; D is unresolved. V lost 2 bases to trimming and J lost 0 bases, with 7 bases between them. The V gene's germline CDR1 is SEHNR and CDR2 FQNEAQ (reference sequence). This CDR3 spans 14 amino acids.

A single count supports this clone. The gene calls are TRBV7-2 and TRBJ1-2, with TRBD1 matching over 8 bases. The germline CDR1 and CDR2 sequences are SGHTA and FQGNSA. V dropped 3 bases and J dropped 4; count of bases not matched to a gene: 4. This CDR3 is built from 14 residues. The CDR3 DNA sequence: TGTGCCAGCAGCTTCGGACAGGGTGGCTATGGCTACACCTTC. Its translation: CASSFGQGGYGYTF.

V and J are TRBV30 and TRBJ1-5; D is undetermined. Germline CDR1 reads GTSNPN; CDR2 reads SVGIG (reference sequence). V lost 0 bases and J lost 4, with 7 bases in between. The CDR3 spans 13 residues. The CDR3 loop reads CAWSVRENQPQHF. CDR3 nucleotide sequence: TGTGCCTGGAGTGTACGGGAGAATCAGCCCCAGCATTTT. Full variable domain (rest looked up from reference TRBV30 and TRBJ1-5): SQTIHQWPATLVQPVGSPLSLECTVEGTSNPNLYWYRQAAGRGLQLLFYSVGIGQISSEVPQNLSASRPQDRQFILSSKKLLLSDSGFYLCAWSVRENQPQHFGDGTRLSIL.

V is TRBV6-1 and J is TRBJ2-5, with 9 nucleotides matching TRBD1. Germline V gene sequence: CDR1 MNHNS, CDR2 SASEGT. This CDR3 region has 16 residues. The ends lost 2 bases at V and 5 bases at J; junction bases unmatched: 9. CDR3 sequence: CASSEIYGTGRETQYF. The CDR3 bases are TGTGCCAGCAGTGAAATTTATGGGACAGGGAGGGAGACCCAGTACTTC.

The chain's CDR3 is CASSFGGRDEKLFF. The DNA of the CDR3 is TGTGCCAGCAGCTTCGGGGGTCGAGATGAAAAACTGTTTTTT. The chain has TRBV11-2 and TRBJ1-4, with D possibly matching TRBD1 (5 bases). The V end was cut by 3 bases, the J end by 6 bases, with 11 bases between. From germline, CDR1 is SGHAT and CDR2 FQNNGV. CDR3 length equals 14 residues.

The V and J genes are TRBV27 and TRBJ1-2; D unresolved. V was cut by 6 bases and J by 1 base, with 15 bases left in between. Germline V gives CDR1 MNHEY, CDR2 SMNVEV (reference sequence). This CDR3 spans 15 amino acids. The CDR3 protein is CASRPTGELNYGYTF. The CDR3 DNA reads TGTGCCAGCAGACCTACCGGGGAGCTTAACTATGGCTACACCTTC.

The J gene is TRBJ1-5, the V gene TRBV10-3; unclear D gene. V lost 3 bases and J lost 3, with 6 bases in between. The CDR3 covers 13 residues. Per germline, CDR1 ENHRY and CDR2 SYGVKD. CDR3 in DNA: TGTGCCATCAGTGACCGGGACAATCAGCCCCAGCATTTT. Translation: CAISDRDNQPQHF.

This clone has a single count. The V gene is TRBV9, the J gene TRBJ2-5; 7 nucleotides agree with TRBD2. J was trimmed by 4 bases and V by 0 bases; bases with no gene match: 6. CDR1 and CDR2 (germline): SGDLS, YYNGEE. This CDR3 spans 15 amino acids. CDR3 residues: CASSVAAGEAETQYF. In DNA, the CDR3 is TGTGCCAGCAGCGTAGCCGCGGGAGAGGCAGAGACCCAGTACTTC.

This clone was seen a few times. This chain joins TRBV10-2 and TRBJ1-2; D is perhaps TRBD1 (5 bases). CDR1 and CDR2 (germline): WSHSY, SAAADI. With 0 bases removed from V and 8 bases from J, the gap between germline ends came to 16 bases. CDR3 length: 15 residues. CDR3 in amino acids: CASSESIDGGWGYTF. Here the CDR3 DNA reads TGCGCCAGCAGTGAGTCGATCGACGGGGGATGGGGCTACACCTTC.

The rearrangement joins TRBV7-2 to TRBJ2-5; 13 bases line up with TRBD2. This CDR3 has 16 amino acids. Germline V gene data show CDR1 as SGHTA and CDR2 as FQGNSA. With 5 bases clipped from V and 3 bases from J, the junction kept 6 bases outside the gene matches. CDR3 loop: CASSPRGLAGKETQYF. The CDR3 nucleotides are TGTGCCAGCAGCCCCAGGGGACTAGCGGGGAAAGAGACCCAGTACTTC.

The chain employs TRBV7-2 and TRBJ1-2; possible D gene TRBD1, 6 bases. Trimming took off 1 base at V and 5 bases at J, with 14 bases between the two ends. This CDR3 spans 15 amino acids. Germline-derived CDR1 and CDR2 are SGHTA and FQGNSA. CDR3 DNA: TGTGCCAGCAGCTTAGGAACGGGACACGGTTATGGCTACACCTTC. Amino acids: CASSLGTGHGYGYTF.

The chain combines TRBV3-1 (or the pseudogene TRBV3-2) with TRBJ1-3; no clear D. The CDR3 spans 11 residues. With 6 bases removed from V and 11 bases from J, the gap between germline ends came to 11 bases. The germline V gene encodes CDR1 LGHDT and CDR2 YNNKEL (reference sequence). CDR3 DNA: TGTGCCAGCAGTCAATCCGGGGCCATATATTTT. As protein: CASSQSGAIYF.

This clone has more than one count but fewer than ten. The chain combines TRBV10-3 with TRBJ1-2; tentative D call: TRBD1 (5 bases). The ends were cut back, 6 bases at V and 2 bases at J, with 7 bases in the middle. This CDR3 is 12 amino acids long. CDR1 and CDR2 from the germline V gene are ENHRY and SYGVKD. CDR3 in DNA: TGTGCCATCAGGGACATGAACTATGGCTACACCTTC. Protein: CAIRDMNYGYTF.

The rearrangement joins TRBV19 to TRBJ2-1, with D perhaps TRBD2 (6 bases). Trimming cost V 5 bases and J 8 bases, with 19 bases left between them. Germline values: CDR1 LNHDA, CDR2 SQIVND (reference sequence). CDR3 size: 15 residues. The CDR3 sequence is CASSSRREKNDEQFF. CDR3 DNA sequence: TGTGCCAGTAGTTCCCGGAGGGAGAAAAACGATGAGCAGTTCTTC.

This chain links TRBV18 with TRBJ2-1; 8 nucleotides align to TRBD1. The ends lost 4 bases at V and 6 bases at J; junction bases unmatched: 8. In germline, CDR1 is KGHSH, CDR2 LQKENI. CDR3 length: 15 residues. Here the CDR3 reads CASSRGDRSINEQFF. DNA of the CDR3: TGTGCCAGCTCACGAGGGGACAGGTCAATCAATGAGCAGTTCTTC.

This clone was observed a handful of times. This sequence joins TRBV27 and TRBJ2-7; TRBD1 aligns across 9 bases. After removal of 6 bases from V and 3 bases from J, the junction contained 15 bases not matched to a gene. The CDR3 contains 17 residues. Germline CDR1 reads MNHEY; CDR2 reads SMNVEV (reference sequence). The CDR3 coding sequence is TGTGCCAGCAGCCCCTCCTCCGGGACAGGGCATCTCTACGAGCAGTACTTC. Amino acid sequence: CASSPSSGTGHLYEQYF.

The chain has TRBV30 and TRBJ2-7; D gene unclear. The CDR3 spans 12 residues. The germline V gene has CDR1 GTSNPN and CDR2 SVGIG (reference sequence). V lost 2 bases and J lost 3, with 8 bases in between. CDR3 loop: CAWSSYRYEQYF. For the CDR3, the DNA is TGTGCCTGGAGTTCCTACCGCTACGAGCAGTACTTC.

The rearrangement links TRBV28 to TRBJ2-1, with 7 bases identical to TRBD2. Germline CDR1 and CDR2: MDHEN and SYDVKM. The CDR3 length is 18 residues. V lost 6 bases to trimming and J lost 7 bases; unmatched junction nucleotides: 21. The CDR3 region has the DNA TGTGCCAGCAGCGTTTTAGATGGCCGCGGGAGCTCCTGGAATGAGCAGTTCTTC. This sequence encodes CASSVLDGRGSSWNEQFF.